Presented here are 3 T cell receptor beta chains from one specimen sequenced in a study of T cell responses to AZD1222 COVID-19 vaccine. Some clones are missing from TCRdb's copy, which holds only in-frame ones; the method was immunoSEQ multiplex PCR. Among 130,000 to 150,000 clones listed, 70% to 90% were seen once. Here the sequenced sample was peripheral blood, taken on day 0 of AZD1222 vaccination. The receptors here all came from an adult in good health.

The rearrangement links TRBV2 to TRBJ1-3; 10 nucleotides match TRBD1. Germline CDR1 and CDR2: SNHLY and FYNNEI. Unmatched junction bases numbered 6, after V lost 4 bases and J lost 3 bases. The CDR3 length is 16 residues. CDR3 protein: CASSGRTGGFGNTIYF. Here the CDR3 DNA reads TGTGCCAGCAGTGGTCGGACAGGGGGTTTTGGAAACACCATATATTTT.

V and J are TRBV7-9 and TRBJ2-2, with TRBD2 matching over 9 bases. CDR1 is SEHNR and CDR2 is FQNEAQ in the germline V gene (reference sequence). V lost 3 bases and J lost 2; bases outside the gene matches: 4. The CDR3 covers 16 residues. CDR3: CASSLTSGLNTGELFF. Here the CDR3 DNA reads TGTGCCAGCAGCTTGACTAGCGGCCTTAACACCGGGGAGCTGTTTTTT.

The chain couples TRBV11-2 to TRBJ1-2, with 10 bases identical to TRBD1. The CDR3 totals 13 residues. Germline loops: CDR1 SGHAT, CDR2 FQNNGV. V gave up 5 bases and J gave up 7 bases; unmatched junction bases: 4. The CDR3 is CASSQTGGTGYTF. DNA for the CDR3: TGTGCCAGCAGCCAGACAGGGGGCACTGGCTACACCTTC.